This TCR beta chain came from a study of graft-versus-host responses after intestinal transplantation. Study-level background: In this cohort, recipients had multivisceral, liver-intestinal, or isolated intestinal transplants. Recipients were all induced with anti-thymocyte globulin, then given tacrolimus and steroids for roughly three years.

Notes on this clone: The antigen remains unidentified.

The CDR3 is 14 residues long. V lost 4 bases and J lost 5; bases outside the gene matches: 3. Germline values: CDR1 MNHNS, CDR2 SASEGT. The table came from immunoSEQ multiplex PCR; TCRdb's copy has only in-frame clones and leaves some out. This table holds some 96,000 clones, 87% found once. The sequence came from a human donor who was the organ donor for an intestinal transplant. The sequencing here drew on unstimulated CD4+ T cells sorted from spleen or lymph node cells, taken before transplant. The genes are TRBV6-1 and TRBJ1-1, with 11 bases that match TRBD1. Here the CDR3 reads CASSGGTGGTEAFF. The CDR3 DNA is TGTGCCAGCAGTGGAGGGACAGGGGGAACTGAAGCTTTCTTT.